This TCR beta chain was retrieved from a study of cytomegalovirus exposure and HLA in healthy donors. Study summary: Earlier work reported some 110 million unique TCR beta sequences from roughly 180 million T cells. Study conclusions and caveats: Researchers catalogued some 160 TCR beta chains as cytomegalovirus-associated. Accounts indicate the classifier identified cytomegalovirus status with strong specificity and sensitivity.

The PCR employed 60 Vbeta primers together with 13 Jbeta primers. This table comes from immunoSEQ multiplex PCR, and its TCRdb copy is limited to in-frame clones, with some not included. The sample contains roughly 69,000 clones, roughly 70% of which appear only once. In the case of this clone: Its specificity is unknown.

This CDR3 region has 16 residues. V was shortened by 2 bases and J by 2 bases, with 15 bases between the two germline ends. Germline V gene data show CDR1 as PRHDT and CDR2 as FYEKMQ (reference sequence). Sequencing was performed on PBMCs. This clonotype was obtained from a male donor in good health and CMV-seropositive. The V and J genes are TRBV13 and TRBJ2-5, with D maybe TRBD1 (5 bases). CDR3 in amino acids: CASSLTSGQRQETQYF. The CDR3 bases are TGTGCCAGCAGCTTAACCTCCGGACAAAGACAAGAGACCCAGTACTTC.